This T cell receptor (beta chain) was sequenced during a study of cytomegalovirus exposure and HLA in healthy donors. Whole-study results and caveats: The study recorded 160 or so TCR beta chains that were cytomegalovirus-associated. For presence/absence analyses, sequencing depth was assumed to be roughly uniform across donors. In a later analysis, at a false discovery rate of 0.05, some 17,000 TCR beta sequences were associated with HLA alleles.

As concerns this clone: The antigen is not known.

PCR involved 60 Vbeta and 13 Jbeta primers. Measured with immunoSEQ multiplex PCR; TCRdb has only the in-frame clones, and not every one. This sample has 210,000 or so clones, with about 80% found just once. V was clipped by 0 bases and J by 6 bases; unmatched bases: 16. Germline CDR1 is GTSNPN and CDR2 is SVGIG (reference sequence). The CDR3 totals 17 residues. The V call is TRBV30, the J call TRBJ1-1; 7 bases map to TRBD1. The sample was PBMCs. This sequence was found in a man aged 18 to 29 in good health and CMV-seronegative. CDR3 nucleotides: TGTGCCTGGAGTGTACTTTTAGGGGGCCCACAGGGCTCTGAAGCTTTCTTT. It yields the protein CAWSVLLGGPQGSEAFF.